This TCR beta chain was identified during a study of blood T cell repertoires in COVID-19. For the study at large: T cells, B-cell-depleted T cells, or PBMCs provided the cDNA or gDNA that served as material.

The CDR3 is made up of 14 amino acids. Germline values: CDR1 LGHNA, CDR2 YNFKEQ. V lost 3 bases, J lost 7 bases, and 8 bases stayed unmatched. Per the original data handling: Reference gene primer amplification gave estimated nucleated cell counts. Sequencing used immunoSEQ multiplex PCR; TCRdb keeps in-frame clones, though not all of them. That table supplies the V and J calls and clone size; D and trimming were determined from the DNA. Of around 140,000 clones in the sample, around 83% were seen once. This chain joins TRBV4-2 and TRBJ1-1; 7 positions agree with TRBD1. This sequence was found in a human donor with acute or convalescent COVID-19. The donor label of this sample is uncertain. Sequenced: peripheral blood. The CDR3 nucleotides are TGTGCCAGCAGCCAGACCGGGACAGCCCGTGAAGCTTTCTTT. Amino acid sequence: CASSQTGTAREAFF.